The clone carrying this T cell receptor beta chain was seen once. The sample comes from a study of CD8+CD57+ T cells in acquired aplastic anemia. Genomic DNA, the template, was used for profiling of the TCR beta VDJ and CDR3. MiXCR, run by TCRdb on the reads, gives a single entry per CDR3 protein. The profile shows around 220,000 distinct CDR3 sequences, under 55% of them singletons. An expansion of CD8+CD57+ cells by flow cytometry had been shown in patients chosen for sequencing. Per the germline V gene, CDR1 is LNHNV and CDR2 is YYDKDF (reference sequence). This CDR3 has 14 amino acids. Trimming removed 6 bases from V and 0 bases from J; junction bases left unmatched: 4.

The sample comprised sorted CD4+, CD8+, or CD8+CD57+ T cells (not recorded which) from PBMCs. The chain combines TRBV15 with TRBJ1-1; TRBD1 matches 7 bases. The clonotype originates from a human donor with aplastic anemia. In DNA form, the CDR3 reads TGTGCCACCAGTAACAGGGGAATGAACACTGAAGCTTTCTTT. It codes for CATSNRGMNTEAFF.